The source of this TCR beta chain is a study of shared clonotypes between healthy human individuals (dated by TCRdb to 2020 to 2022). About the study as a whole: A couple of women and a few men aged 18 to 49 years were included in the cohort. For each donor, CD4 naive and CD4 memory were each run on three plates, CD8 naive on two plates, and CD8 memory on one plate. To estimate repertoire size and how much clonotype sharing occurs between individuals, the study deeply sequenced the blood TCR repertoires of several healthy adults. To increase sequencing depth and limit assay-specific biases, different laboratories used diverse techniques to prepare libraries and sequence TCR repertoires. Each donor's leukapheresis produced roughly between roughly 0.85 and 9 billion PBMCs. Study-level results and caveats: Larger estimated clonotype richness was generally found for naive subsets than for memory subsets. When several donors were compared, the shared fraction of clonotypes was about 5% for naive CD4, 3.5% for naive CD8, roughly 2.5% for memory CD4, and around 0.37% for memory CD8. Pairwise subsampling indicated that sequencing depth was expected to affect the degree of clonotype sharing among donors. Even with the large sequencing depth, rarefaction of the sorted-subset datasets indicated that sequencing was incomplete. Clonotypes shared by all four sorted-subset donors showed higher generation probabilities than non-shared clonotypes. Sampling was restricted to blood, and TCR repertoires in tissue are likely to differ from TCR repertoires in blood. The genetic and exposure-history diversity represented was limited by the small number of donors.

The CDR3 numbers 13 residues from cysteine through phenylalanine. Just CDR3 DNA is preserved here, 39 bases in frame from base 1. CDR1 and CDR2 were assigned from the germline V gene (reference sequence) as SGHNT and YYREEE. The germline ends are 14 bases apart after V is trimmed by 9 bases and J by 5 bases. The donors were healthy, HIV-negative adults with no recently reported acute infections or vaccinations. Every donor was a Caucasian adult residing in Nashville, Tennessee, USA. CD4+ T cells were enriched by magnetic negative selection; naive cells were then positively selected on CD45RA, and the negative fraction formed the memory subset. After blood collection by leukapheresis, PBMCs were isolated using Ficoll-Histopaque density gradient centrifugation and then cryopreserved in the vapor phase of liquid nitrogen. Analytical flow cytometry was used to check the purity and quantity of every magnetically sorted T cell population. Genomic DNA was isolated from every sorted fraction and measured by UV absorbance on a Nanodrop 2000c.

TCR CDR3 regions were amplified from genomic DNA by multiplex PCR using the deep immunoSEQ assay. For each cell subset, the extracted genomic DNA was distributed evenly across all wells of several immunoSEQ 96-well plates, and each plate served as one replicate. For sorted subsets, each replicate PCR was loaded with 200 to 250 ng genomic DNA, equivalent to about 30,000 T cell genomes. Purified libraries were quantified with a Qubit 3.0 fluorometer, sized on a Bioanalyzer 2100, and re-quantified with the KAPA Library Quantification kit. A separate single-read 150-cycle Illumina NextSeq 550 flow cell was used to sequence each immunoSEQ 96-well plate. In the authors' own workflow: Because the immunoSEQ output held only junctional sequences and lacked quality scores, the filtering could not match the filtering applied to full-length reads. Sequences were annotated with PyIR, a Python wrapper for IgBLAST v1.9, and V/J genes and CDR3 were assigned using IMGT germline references. Reads were removed for weak V/J assignments (E-value above 1e-6), missing CDR3, stop codons, out-of-frame junctions, or ambiguous translated residues. V3J clonotypes were defined by identical inferred V gene, J gene, and CDR3 amino acid sequence. The percentage overlap between two repertoires was calculated by dividing the number of shared unique clonotypes by the size of the smaller repertoire. Repertoire richness was assessed with RTK rarefaction, the Chao1 estimator, and Recon v2.1 estimates of unobserved clonotypes. For all TCRbeta clonotypes obtained by the gDNA method from a few donors, generation probabilities were computed with OLGA. TCRdb provides this immuneACCESS table in a form limited to in-frame rearrangements. Some clones are lacking; in checked studies, under half of them reflect an unresolved V gene, and why the rest are absent is not known. D and trimming were read from the DNA, whereas the V and J calls and clone size are those reported in that table. Within this sample are around 1.5 million clones, with 95% to 99% of them counted one time only. The ten largest clones represent about 0.45% of the sample.

The count of this clone is one. Its antigen remains undetermined. No base quality values were provided; no much bigger clone lies one nucleotide off. The sequenced sample consisted of naive CD4+ T cells sorted from blood. The cell subset or site tag for this specimen amounts to: CD45RA+ positively selected. The sequence came from a man aged 25 to 40 in good health. The sequence links TRBV5-4 to TRBJ2-2; the D gene cannot be resolved reliably. The CDR3 protein is CATHNRDTGELFF. The bases read TGTGCCACCCATAATAGGGATACCGGGGAGCTGTTTTTT. With the portions outside the CDR3 filled from the reference TRBV5-4 and TRBJ2-2 genes, the complete variable region becomes ETGVTQSPTHLIKTRGQQVTLRCSSQSGHNTVSWYQQALGQGPQFIFQYYREEENGRGNFPPRFSGLQFPNYSSELNVNALELDDSALYLCATHNRDTGELFFGEGSRLTVL.